Many counts were recorded for the clone carrying this T cell receptor (beta chain). This entry belongs to a study of regulatory T cells in long-lasting Graves disease. Described time point: newly diagnosed GD, antithyroid drugs for less than 3 months. The TCR library was made from RNA extracted from PBMCs. Patients all came to the study from an endocrinology department in Xi'an, China. Library construction for TCR beta used iRepertoire HTBI primers and Arm-PCR of CDR3 regions. TCRdb reprocessed the multiplex PCR reads via MiXCR and lists one record per CDR3 protein. There are 400,000 to 550,000 distinct CDR3 sequences in the sample; about 17% occur only once, and about 10% lies in the top ten. This sample was also put to use in a study of T cells in Graves' hyperthyroidism and ophthalmopathy. Per that study: Graves' hyperthyroidism was deemed stable absent ophthalmopathy progression within 18 months.

This TCR came from a woman aged 25-40 years with Graves disease. This specimen consisted of peripheral blood mononuclear cells (PBMCs), obtained at new diagnosis, from a patient treated with antithyroid drugs.

The CDR3 DNA reads TGTGCCAGTAGTAATGGAAACGGGGCGACGATGAACACCGGGGAGCTGTTTTTT. Translation gives CASSNGNGATMNTGELFF. V usage is TRBV19 and J usage is TRBJ2-2; D is tentatively TRBD1 or TRBD2 (5 bases each). The CDR3 sequence is 18 residues long. Germline assignment: CDR1 LNHDA and CDR2 SQIVND (reference sequence). V lost 4 bases, J lost 1 base, and 19 bases lay in between.